This T cell receptor beta chain was identified in a study of T-cell memory formation after mild COVID-19. Overall study results and limits: Mostly located in CM and EM were contracting CD4+ clones, with contracting CD8+ clones located in EMRA.

The germline CDR1 and CDR2 sequences are SGHVS and FNYEAQ. The CDR3 consists of 14 residues. V was trimmed by 0 bases and J by 4 bases, leaving 7 bases between them. Using constant-segment primers, 5'RACE produced TCR alpha and TCR beta cDNA libraries carrying sample barcodes and UMIs. TCRdb recomputed calls from the 5' RACE reads with MiXCR, one row per CDR3 protein. The table shows 300,000 to 400,000 distinct CDR3 sequences, with approximately 16% occurring only once. In its sample, this clonotype was seen a few times. Its antigen is still unknown. This receptor was taken from a man aged 18-30 years who had mild COVID-19 (a few samples of this study predate the infection). Cell type and time point are not known. This chain joins TRBV7-6 and TRBJ2-1; the D gene could be TRBD1 or TRBD2 (5 bases each). The source material was PBMCs or a T cell subset sorted from them (not recorded which). CDR3 residues: CASSLAGEYNEQFF. CDR3 in DNA: TGTGCCAGCAGCTTAGCGGGGGAATACAATGAGCAGTTCTTC. The variable domain in full, completed from reference TRBV7-6 and TRBJ2-1, reads GAGVSQSPRYKVTKRGQDVALRCDPISGHVSLYWYRQALGQGPEFLTYFNYEAQQDKSGLPNDRFSAERPEGSISTLTIQRTEQRDSAMYRCASSLAGEYNEQFFGPGTRLTVL.